These T cell receptor beta chains were read from a single sample in a study of T cell responses to AZD1222 COVID-19 vaccine. This table comes from immunoSEQ multiplex PCR, and its TCRdb copy is limited to in-frame clones, with some not included. The repertoire includes some 180,000 clones, roughly 92% of them detected once, and under 2% sits in the top ten. The sequencing here drew on peripheral blood, taken 28 days after the second AZD1222 dose. Source of these receptors: an adult who received the AZD1222 COVID-19 vaccine. CDR3s include the opening cysteine and the closing phenylalanine or tryptophan. The D gene is left open where the match is weak. The size of a clone is reported for some rows only, either as once, few or many, or as a class for expanded clones.

d_call: TRBD1
v_call: TRBV10-1
j_call: TRBJ1-6
clone_size: NA
cdr3_nt: TGCGCCAACGACAGGGATGATTCACCCCTCCACTTT
cdr3_aa: CANDRDDSPLHF

d_call: TRBD1
v_call: TRBV12-3/TRBV12-4
j_call: TRBJ1-2
clone_size: NA
cdr3_nt: TGTGCCAGCAGTCCCACAGGGGATGGCTACACCTTC
cdr3_aa: CASSPTGDGYTF

d_call: NA
v_call: TRBV14
j_call: TRBJ1-1
clone_size: NA
cdr3_nt: TGTGCCAGCAGCCAAGATAGGGGAGGGAGGACTGAAGCTTTCTTT
cdr3_aa: CASSQDRGGRTEAFF

d_call: NA
v_call: TRBV30
j_call: TRBJ1-2
clone_size: NA
cdr3_nt: TGTGCCTGGGGGATAGAGGTTAAGGGCTATGGCTACACCTTC
cdr3_aa: CAWGIEVKGYGYTF

d_call: TRBD1
v_call: TRBV5-1
j_call: TRBJ2-2
clone_size: NA
cdr3_nt: TGCGCCAGCAGCTTGGACGGACAGGGGGCTGCCGGGGAGCTGTTTTTT
cdr3_aa: CASSLDGQGAAGELFF

d_call: NA
v_call: TRBV5-1
j_call: TRBJ1-1
clone_size: NA
cdr3_nt: TGCGCCAGCAGCTGGGGCGAGCTGCGGGGCACTGAAGCTTTCTTT
cdr3_aa: CASSWGELRGTEAFF

d_call: TRBD1
v_call: TRBV27
j_call: TRBJ2-7
clone_size: once
cdr3_nt: TGTGCCAGCAGTTTACCCGGGACAGGGGGCTACGAGCAGTACTTC
cdr3_aa: CASSLPGTGGYEQYF

d_call: TRBD1
v_call: TRBV18
j_call: TRBJ1-2
clone_size: once
cdr3_nt: TGTGCCAGCTCACACGGGACAGCTAACTATGGCTACACCTTC
cdr3_aa: CASSHGTANYGYTF

d_call: NA
v_call: TRBV5-1
j_call: TRBJ1-4
clone_size: NA
cdr3_nt: TGCGCCAGCAGCTTGGGGTCTAATGAAAAACTGTTTTTT
cdr3_aa: CASSLGSNEKLFF

d_call: NA
v_call: TRBV5-4
j_call: TRBJ2-3
clone_size: NA
cdr3_nt: TGTGCCAGCAGCTTGGATGATACGCAGTATTTT
cdr3_aa: CASSLDDTQYF

d_call: NA
v_call: TRBV6-9
j_call: TRBJ2-4
clone_size: NA
cdr3_nt: TGTGCCAGCAGGCTCAGGACTATAGCCAAAAACATTCAGTACTTC
cdr3_aa: CASRLRTIAKNIQYF

d_call: NA
v_call: TRBV5-6
j_call: TRBJ1-2
clone_size: NA
cdr3_nt: TGTGCCAGCAGCTCGAGGAGGGGTCGCTATGGCTACACCTTC
cdr3_aa: CASSSRRGRYGYTF

d_call: NA
v_call: TRBV5-5
j_call: TRBJ2-1
clone_size: NA
cdr3_nt: TGTGCCAGCAGCTTGGGGGCAGGGAGGCACAATGAGCAGTTCTTC
cdr3_aa: CASSLGAGRHNEQFF

d_call: NA
v_call: TRBV5-4
j_call: TRBJ2-5
clone_size: NA
cdr3_nt: TGTGCCAGCAGTTCCTCGGGGCCCCAGTACTTC
cdr3_aa: CASSSSGPQYF

d_call: TRBD1
v_call: TRBV4-1
j_call: TRBJ1-1
clone_size: NA
cdr3_nt: TGCGCCAGCAGCCAAGATCTTAAAGCAGGGGGCAACACTGAAGCTTTCTTT
cdr3_aa: CASSQDLKAGGNTEAFF

d_call: TRBD1
v_call: TRBV5-4
j_call: TRBJ2-1
clone_size: NA
cdr3_nt: TGTGCCAGCAGCTACCCGGGACAGGGGCCGTTCTTC
cdr3_aa: CASSYPGQGPFF

d_call: NA
v_call: TRBV7-9
j_call: TRBJ1-3
clone_size: NA
cdr3_nt: TGTGCCAGCAGCTCGACCGGAAACACCATATATTTT
cdr3_aa: CASSSTGNTIYF

d_call: NA
v_call: TRBV5-1
j_call: TRBJ2-3
clone_size: NA
cdr3_nt: TGCGCCAGCAGCTTGGGGTCTGTTGGCAGTGGAACAGATACGCAGTATTTT
cdr3_aa: CASSLGSVGSGTDTQYF

d_call: NA
v_call: TRBV5-1
j_call: TRBJ1-1
clone_size: once
cdr3_nt: TGCGCCAGCAGCTTGGCCTTAAACAGGAACACTGAAGCTTTCTTT
cdr3_aa: CASSLALNRNTEAFF

d_call: TRBD2
v_call: TRBV11-2
j_call: TRBJ2-7
clone_size: NA
cdr3_nt: TGTGCCAGCACAAACCTAGCGGGGGCTTCCTACGAGCAGTACTTC
cdr3_aa: CASTNLAGASYEQYF

d_call: NA
v_call: TRBV7-9
j_call: TRBJ1-4
clone_size: NA
cdr3_nt: TGTGCCAGCAGTTCCCTCAGGGGCCCCAATGAAAAACTGTTTTTT
cdr3_aa: CASSSLRGPNEKLFF

d_call: NA
v_call: TRBV7-2
j_call: TRBJ1-1
clone_size: once
cdr3_nt: TGTGCCAGCAGCGTATCTTTGGTGAACACTGAAGCTTTCTTT
cdr3_aa: CASSVSLVNTEAFF

d_call: NA
v_call: TRBV3-1/TRBV3-2
j_call: TRBJ1-3
clone_size: NA
cdr3_nt: TGTGCCAGCAGCCAAGATACCATTGGAAACACCATATATTTT
cdr3_aa: CASSQDTIGNTIYF